One sample yielded the 14 T cell receptor beta chains listed below, sequenced in a study of technical replicates of blood from a handful of donors. Clones were read by immunoSEQ multiplex PCR, and TCRdb kept only the in-frame ones, dropping some. The sample lists 74,000 or so clones; 95% to 97% were seen once. The sequenced sample consisted of T cells isolated from PBMCs. The receptors derive from a human donor in good health.

V is TRBV2 and J is TRBJ1-2; D is possibly TRBD1 (5 bases). Trimming cost V 4 bases and J 6 bases, with 12 bases left between them. CDR1 and CDR2 from the germline V gene are SNHLY and FYNNEI. The CDR3 totals 13 residues. The CDR3 nucleotides read TGTGCCAGCAGTGTGGGAGGGGCGGATGGCTACACCTTC. This translates into CASSVGGADGYTF.

The chain recombines TRBV19 with TRBJ2-5; D uncertain. The germline gives CDR1 LNHDA, CDR2 SQIVND (reference sequence). This CDR3 has 14 residues. The V end lost 3 bases, the J end lost 2 bases, and 10 bases lay between the germline ends. The CDR3 nucleotides are TGTGCCAGTAGTATCAAACTCCTTCAAGAGACCCAGTACTTC. This encodes CASSIKLLQETQYF.

This chain connects TRBV5-4 to TRBJ2-7; TRBD2 agrees at 8 bases. This CDR3 region has 16 residues. Germline CDR1 is SGHNT and CDR2 is YYREEE (reference sequence). V lost 0 bases to trimming and J lost 5 bases; unmatched junction nucleotides: 10. The CDR3: CASSLDPLRGVDEQYF. The CDR3 DNA follows: TGTGCCAGCAGCTTGGACCCTCTGCGGGGGGTCGACGAGCAGTACTTC.

J is TRBJ2-7 and V is TRBV7-8; D unresolved. V was cut by 1 base and J by 4 bases, with 8 bases left in between. The CDR3 has 13 amino acids. Germline CDR1 reads SGHVS; CDR2 reads FQNEAQ. CDR3 protein: CASSLVMAYEQYF. The CDR3 bases are TGTGCCAGCAGCTTAGTCATGGCTTACGAGCAGTACTTC.

The V call is TRBV7-9, the J call TRBJ1-2; 7 bases are a match to TRBD1. CDR1 SEHNR and CDR2 FQNEAQ come from the germline V gene (reference sequence). V gave up 0 bases and J gave up 4 bases; unmatched junction bases: 11. The CDR3 extends over 17 amino acids. CDR3 sequence: CASSLAPSTGSTYGYTF. The DNA of the CDR3 is TGTGCCAGCAGCTTAGCTCCCTCGACAGGGTCCACCTATGGCTACACCTTC.

The rearrangement links TRBV5-6 to TRBJ2-1; D not certain. The germline CDR1 and CDR2 sequences are SGHDT and YYEEEE. Trimming removed 4 bases from V and 0 bases from J, with 11 bases in between. There are 15 residues in the CDR3. Here the CDR3 DNA reads TGTGCCAGCAGCCCGGGTCCTAACTCCTACAATGAGCAGTTCTTC. Translating gives CASSPGPNSYNEQFF. Based on the CDR3 plus reference TRBV5-6 and TRBJ2-1, the full variable domain is DAGVTQSPTHLIKTRGQQVTLRCSPKSGHDTVSWYQQALGQGPQFIFQYYEEEERQRGNFPDRFSGHQFPNYSSELNVNALLLGDSALYLCASSPGPNSYNEQFFGPGTRLTVL.

The CDR3 nucleotides read TGTGCCAGTAGTATATCGACAGGGGGGGAAAAACTGTTTTTT. Amino acid sequence: CASSISTGGEKLFF. V and J are TRBV19 and TRBJ1-4, with TRBD1 matching 9 bases. V lost 2 bases to trimming and J lost 8 bases; unmatched junction nucleotides: 3. CDR1 and CDR2 from the germline V gene are LNHDA and SQIVND (reference sequence). CDR3 length: 14 residues. Supplemented by reference TRBV19 and TRBJ1-4, the full variable domain reads DGGITQSPKYLFRKEGQNVTLSCEQNLNHDAMYWYRQDPGQGLRLIYYSQIVNDFQKGDIAEGYSVSREKKESFPLTVTSAQKNPTAFYLCASSISTGGEKLFFGSGTQLSVL.

The rearrangement joins TRBV29-1 to TRBJ1-2; 7 bases align to TRBD1. The CDR3 is 13 amino acids. CDR1 is SQVTM, CDR2 ANQGSEA, per germline. The trim removed 2 bases at V and 7 bases at J, leaving 7 bases unmatched. The CDR3 region has the DNA TGCAGCGTTGAACAGGGGGTATTCGGTGGCTACACCTTC. This encodes CSVEQGVFGGYTF.

This clone has only one observation. The chain recombines TRBV13 with TRBJ2-1; D uncertain. The CDR3 consists of 15 residues. V lost 5 bases to trimming and J lost 3 bases, with 14 bases between them. The V gene's germline CDR1 is PRHDT and CDR2 FYEKMQ (reference sequence). The CDR3 region has the DNA TGTGCCAGCAGCCCCCTCCGGTCGGTCTACAATGAGCAGTTCTTC. Protein sequence: CASSPLRSVYNEQFF.

This chain uses TRBV27 with TRBJ2-7; TRBD1 matches at 9 bases. The CDR3 covers 17 residues. The junction had 11 bases not matched to a gene; V was cut back by 4 bases and J by 1 base. The V gene's germline CDR1 is MNHEY and CDR2 SMNVEV (reference sequence). The CDR3 DNA follows: TGTGCCAGCAGTTCGTACGGGAACAGGGGGCTGTCCTACGAGCAGTACTTC. Amino acids: CASSSYGNRGLSYEQYF.

V is TRBV30 and J is TRBJ2-3, with D possibly being TRBD2 (5 bases). This CDR3 region has 14 residues. V gave up 6 bases and J gave up 4 bases, with 17 bases separating them. Germline V gene data show CDR1 as GTSNPN and CDR2 as SVGIG (reference sequence). The CDR3 nucleotides are TGTGCCTGCATGGACCCCGGGAACGCAGATACGCAGTATTTT. Translated, it gives CACMDPGNADTQYF.

The genes are TRBV27 and TRBJ1-1, with 7 bases fitting TRBD1. This CDR3 contains 17 residues. Germline CDR1 reads MNHEY; CDR2 reads SMNVEV (reference sequence). The ends lost 5 bases at V and 3 bases at J; junction bases unmatched: 15. The CDR3 DNA sequence: TGTGCCAGCAGTCCCCAAATATCCGACAGGGCTGACACTGAAGCTTTCTTT. The encoded protein is CASSPQISDRADTEAFF.

V gene TRBV19 combines with J gene TRBJ1-1; possible D gene TRBD1, 6 bases. From germline, CDR1 is LNHDA and CDR2 SQIVND (reference sequence). The CDR3 totals 17 residues. The V and J ends lost 7 bases and 4 bases respectively, with 25 bases between them. CDR3 in amino acids: CASTADRSRWGGTEAFF. CDR3 sequence (DNA): TGTGCCAGTACCGCCGACAGGTCTCGGTGGGGGGGCACTGAAGCTTTCTTT.

The gene calls are TRBV27 and TRBJ1-5, with 9 bases aligning to TRBD1. Germline V gene data show CDR1 as MNHEY and CDR2 as SMNVEV (reference sequence). The CDR3 is made up of 14 amino acids. Losses at the gene ends were 5 bases for V and 6 bases for J; bases not matched to a gene: 5. CDR3 bases: TGTGCCAGCAGTAAACAGGGGGCGATTCAGCCCCAGCATTTT. Encoded protein: CASSKQGAIQPQHF.